One sample yielded the 10 T cell receptor beta chains listed below, sequenced in a study of control samples from healthy donors and cancer patients. This table comes from immunoSEQ multiplex PCR, and its TCRdb copy is limited to in-frame clones, with some not included. Of roughly 120,000 clones listed, 88% are singletons. Sequencing input: PBMCs. Every receptor here comes from a woman aged 55-75 years with lung cancer.

In its sample, this clone was seen a few times. The rearrangement joins TRBV15 to TRBJ1-6, with D possibly TRBD1 on 6 matching bases. V dropped 3 bases and J dropped 10 bases, with 10 bases sitting between them. The CDR3 contains 13 residues. CDR1 and CDR2 from the germline V gene are LNHNV and YYDKDF (reference sequence). The DNA for the CDR3 is TGTGCCACCAGCAGGGACAGCATATCACCCCTCCACTTT. Translated: CATSRDSISPLHF.

The gene calls are TRBV19 and TRBJ1-2, with a tentative D call TRBD1 (5 bases). The CDR3 totals 15 residues. Trimming shortened V by 5 bases and J by 0 bases, and 13 bases separated the two germline ends. Germline V lookup: CDR1 LNHDA, CDR2 SQIVND (reference sequence). CDR3 in DNA: TGTGCCAGTAGTCCTCGCCGGGACTCTAACTATGGCTACACCTTC. Protein product: CASSPRRDSNYGYTF. Supplemented by reference TRBV19 and TRBJ1-2, the full variable domain reads DGGITQSPKYLFRKEGQNVTLSCEQNLNHDAMYWYRQDPGQGLRLIYYSQIVNDFQKGDIAEGYSVSREKKESFPLTVTSAQKNPTAFYLCASSPRRDSNYGYTFGSGTRLTVV.

V is TRBV5-8 and J is TRBJ1-3; perhaps TRBD1 as D (6 bases). This CDR3 comprises 15 residues. Germline CDR1 SGHTS, CDR2 YDEGEE. Trimming shortened V by 6 bases and J by 3 bases, and 16 bases separated the two germline ends. CDR3 sequence: CASTATQGIGNTIYF. CDR3 DNA sequence: TGTGCCAGCACCGCAACACAGGGAATTGGAAACACCATATATTTT.

The chain joins TRBV6-5 to TRBJ2-1; TRBD2 agrees at 11 bases. J lost 9 bases, V lost 6 bases, and 10 bases had no gene match. Germline V gives CDR1 MNHEY, CDR2 SVGAGI. CDR3 length equals 15 residues. The CDR3, as DNA: TGTGCCAGCAGGCCGCCGGGACTAGCGGTGGGTGAGCAGTTCTTC. Its translation is CASRPPGLAVGEQFF.

V and J are TRBV18 and TRBJ2-7; D not certain. The CDR3 runs 12 residues. The V end lost 5 bases, the J end lost 6 bases, and 11 bases lay between the germline ends. Germline V lookup: CDR1 KGHSH, CDR2 LQKENI. The CDR3 protein is CASSSDPGEQYF. CDR3 DNA sequence: TGTGCCAGCTCATCTGACCCCGGCGAGCAGTACTTC.

The V call is TRBV29-1, the J call TRBJ1-2; a possible D gene is TRBD1 (6 bases). The V gene's germline CDR1 is SQVTM and CDR2 ANQGSEA. The CDR3 has 13 amino acids. The V gene lost 6 bases and the J gene lost 5 bases, with 16 bases spanning the gap. The CDR3 coding sequence is TGCAGCGTCTTAGAACAGGGATTTTATGGCTACACCTTC. Its translation: CSVLEQGFYGYTF.

This clone was picked up one time. The rearrangement links TRBV7-9 to TRBJ2-7; a weak D match, TRBD2 (5 bases). Germline V gene lookup returns CDR1 SEHNR and CDR2 FQNEAQ (reference sequence). The CDR3 has 14 amino acids. The V and J ends lost 4 bases and 3 bases respectively, with 13 bases between them. Written as DNA, the CDR3 is TGTGCCAGCAGCTCCCCCGGGATCCACTACGAGCAGTACTTC. It encodes CASSSPGIHYEQYF.

This chain uses TRBV10-3 with TRBJ1-6; the match to TRBD1 covers 9 bases. This CDR3 contains 16 residues. J gave up 9 bases and V 2 bases, and 8 bases lay outside the gene matches. CDR1 is ENHRY and CDR2 is SYGVKD in the germline V gene. This CDR3 reads CAISEAGTGLSSPLHF. The CDR3 coding sequence is TGTGCCATCAGTGAGGCCGGGACAGGGCTTAGTTCACCCCTCCACTTT.

V is TRBV3-1 (or the pseudogene TRBV3-2) and J is TRBJ2-3; the match to TRBD2 covers 9 bases. There are 18 residues in the CDR3. Looked up from germline, CDR1 is LGHDT and CDR2 is YNNKEL (reference sequence). J was trimmed by 6 bases and V by 4 bases; bases with no gene match: 17. DNA of the CDR3: TGTGCCAGCAGCCCACAGTGGGCTAGCGGGGCCCCCAGGGATACGCAGTATTTT. Amino acid sequence: CASSPQWASGAPRDTQYF.

This chain joins TRBV28 and TRBJ2-4; D could derive from TRBD1 or TRBD2 (6 bases each). This CDR3 has 14 amino acids. Trimming cost V 3 bases and J 9 bases, with 15 bases left between them. CDR1 MDHEN and CDR2 SYDVKM come from the germline V gene. CDR3 nucleotide sequence: TGTGCCAGCAGTTTGTCCGGGGGCAGCGTCATTCAGTACTTC. Translated, it gives CASSLSGGSVIQYF.